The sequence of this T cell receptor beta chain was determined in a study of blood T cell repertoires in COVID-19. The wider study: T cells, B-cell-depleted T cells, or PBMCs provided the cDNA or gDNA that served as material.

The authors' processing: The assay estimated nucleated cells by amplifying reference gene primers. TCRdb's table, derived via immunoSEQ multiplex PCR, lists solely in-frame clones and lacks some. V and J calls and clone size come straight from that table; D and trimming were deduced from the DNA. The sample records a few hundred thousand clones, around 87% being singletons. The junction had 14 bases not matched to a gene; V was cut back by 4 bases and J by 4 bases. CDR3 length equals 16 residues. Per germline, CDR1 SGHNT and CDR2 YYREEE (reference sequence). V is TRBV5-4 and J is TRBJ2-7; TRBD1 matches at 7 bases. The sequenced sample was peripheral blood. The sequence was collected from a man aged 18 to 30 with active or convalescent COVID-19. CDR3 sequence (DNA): TGTGCCAGCAGCGCGCAACAGGGGAGTTTAGTGTACGAGCAGTACTTC. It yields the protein CASSAQQGSLVYEQYF. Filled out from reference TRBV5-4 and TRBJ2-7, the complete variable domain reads ETGVTQSPTHLIKTRGQQVTLRCSSQSGHNTVSWYQQALGQGPQFIFQYYREEENGRGNFPPRFSGLQFPNYSSELNVNALELDDSALYLCASSAQQGSLVYEQYFGPGTRLTVT.